This T cell receptor (beta chain) was documented in a study of blood T cell repertoires in COVID-19. Sequenced by immunoSEQ multiplex PCR; TCRdb stores in-frame clones only, minus some. The sample shows approximately 77,000 clones, around 85% of them seen only once. Per germline, CDR1 LGHNA and CDR2 YSLEER. V lost 4 bases and J lost 5; bases outside the gene matches: 5. The CDR3 sequence is 14 residues long. The V gene is TRBV4-3, the J gene TRBJ2-5, with 9 bases lining up with TRBD1. Material: peripheral blood. This sequence was found in a man aged 50 or older with COVID-19, enrolled during active disease. In nucleotides, the CDR3 is TGCGCCAGCAGCCTCAACAGGGGGCTGGAGACCCAGTACTTC. Translation: CASSLNRGLETQYF.